The present T cell receptor beta chain was sequenced within a study of early T cells in non-severe SARS-CoV-2 infection. Individual cDNA molecules received unique molecular identifiers during library preparation. MiXCR, run by TCRdb on the 5' RACE reads, gives a single entry per CDR3 protein. The data contain approximately 50,000 distinct CDR3 sequences, approximately 8% of them singletons. This clonotype was seen a few times. Germline lookup yields CDR1 SGHTA and CDR2 FQGTGA. V was trimmed by 5 bases and J by 5 bases, leaving 17 bases between them. CDR3 length: 15 amino acids. This chain links TRBV7-3 with TRBJ2-3, with D tentatively TRBD1 (7 bases). The clonotype comes from an adult who was a healthcare worker with PCR-confirmed SARS-CoV-2 infection or an uninfected control (not recorded which). The sequencing input was whole blood. The CDR3 nucleotides read TGTGCCAGCAGCCCAGGGGGGTCCCAGATAGATACGCAGTATTTT. Its protein is CASSPGGSQIDTQYF. The variable domain in full, completed from reference TRBV7-3 and TRBJ2-3, reads GAGVSQTPSNKVTEKGKYVELRCDPISGHTALYWYRQSLGQGPEFLIYFQGTGAADDSGLPNDRFFAVRPEGSVSTLKIQRTERGDSAVYLCASSPGGSQIDTQYFGPGTRLTVL.